This T cell receptor (beta chain) was identified in a study of cytomegalovirus exposure and HLA in healthy donors. Study outcomes and limitations: Follow-up analysis later connected one missense variant in DCLRE1C with trimming of TCR beta V- and J-genes. Likely technical artifact: a cluster of highly shared sequence variants. Testing in vitro showed three CMV-associated chains specific for CMV antigens.

The PCR employed 60 Vbeta primers together with 13 Jbeta primers. Sequencing was performed with immunoSEQ multiplex PCR; in TCRdb, only in-frame clones are kept and a portion is missing. Its table lists roughly 100,000 clones. As to this clone: Its antigen remains unknown.

The CDR3 spans 14 residues. Germline lookup yields CDR1 SGHNT and CDR2 YYREEE (reference sequence). The germline V and J ends were trimmed by 4 bases and 2 bases, with 13 bases remaining between them. The J gene is TRBJ2-7, the V gene TRBV5-4; D is uncertain. What was sequenced was PBMCs. The clonotype comes from a man between 45 and 60 years old in good health and CMV-seronegative. Here the CDR3 reads CASSRGSQPYEQYF. As DNA, the CDR3 is TGTGCCAGCAGCCGCGGCAGCCAACCCTACGAGCAGTACTTC.